Below, 5 T cell receptor beta chains from the same sample are listed, as sequenced in a study of blood T cells in healthy people across ages (dated by TCRdb to between 2014 and 2016). The library was generated by 5' RACE. The sample was run on an Illumina HiSeq 2500. The second PCR ran for roughly 7 to 12 cycles and used a J-beta primer mix along with a sample-barcoded 5' primer. In TCRdb, the public reads were trimmed at Q25 with fastp and aligned with MiXCR, with productive beta chains retained. Entries that share a CDR3 protein sequence are merged under the most common genes and DNA. Here the sample has hundreds of thousands of distinct CDR3 sequences; 45% to 70% occur a single time. Roughly 24% of the sample goes to the ten largest clones. Sequences were obtained from blood. These receptors were collected from a man between 35 and 55 years old in good health.

This clonotype was seen only once. The V and J genes are TRBV29-1 and TRBJ2-3, with 8 bases that match TRBD2. The germline gives CDR1 SQVTM, CDR2 ANQGSEA. This CDR3 comprises 14 residues. V lost 5 bases, J lost 1 base, and 5 bases stayed unmatched. Written as DNA, the CDR3 is TGCAGCGTTAATAGCGGGGCGGGCACAGATACGCAGTATTTT. Its protein product is CSVNSGAGTDTQYF.

This clonotype was seen a few times. The chain is built from TRBV14 and TRBJ2-7; TRBD2 might be the D (6 bases). V gave up 4 bases and J gave up 0 bases, with 10 bases separating them. Germline CDR1 and CDR2: SGHDN and FVKESK. This CDR3 is built from 14 residues. The CDR3 reads CASSPRDFSYEQYF. The CDR3 nucleotides are TGTGCCAGCAGCCCTAGGGACTTCTCCTACGAGCAGTACTTC.

The J gene is TRBJ2-3, the V gene TRBV4-1, with TRBD2 identical over 7 bases. The V and J ends lost 0 bases and 2 bases, in that order; junction bases with no gene match: 5. CDR3 length: 16 residues. Germline V gives CDR1 MGHRA, CDR2 YSYEKL. CDR3 residues: CASSQDGGSITDTQYF. The CDR3 DNA follows: TGCGCCAGCAGCCAAGATGGCGGGAGTATCACAGATACGCAGTATTTT.

This chain joins TRBV5-1 and TRBJ2-7, with D possibly matching TRBD1 (5 bases). Germline values: CDR1 SGHRS, CDR2 YFSETQ. The CDR3 is made up of 14 amino acids. V was clipped by 5 bases and J by 0 bases, with 12 bases between them. The CDR3 here is CASRSQQGSYEQYF. In nucleotides, the CDR3 is TGCGCCAGCAGGTCTCAGCAGGGCTCCTACGAGCAGTACTTC.

This clonotype was picked up a small number of times. The chain links TRBV2 to TRBJ1-6, with a possible D match to TRBD1 (5 bases). V was pared by 2 bases and J by 8 bases, with 13 bases between. The CDR3 is made up of 15 amino acids. Germline V gives CDR1 SNHLY, CDR2 FYNNEI. The CDR3 bases are TGTGCCAGCAGTGAACGAGGGCTGGGGGATTCACCCCTCCACTTT. This translates into CASSERGLGDSPLHF.